The sample holds many counts of the clone carrying this TCR beta chain. V was clipped by 9 bases and J by 0 bases, with 13 bases between them. The CDR3 extends over 14 amino acids. Germline V gene lookup returns CDR1 SEHNR and CDR2 FQNEAQ (reference sequence). One entry per CDR3 protein, called by TCRdb with MiXCR from the 5' RACE reads. The table records about 41,000 distinct CDR3 sequences, 4% to 5.5% of them present only once. The sample belongs to a study of T cells of healthy individuals. The chain carries TRBV7-9 and TRBJ2-3; unclear D gene. The clonotype comes from a human donor in good health. This chain's CDR3 is CASRSSVSTDTQYF. For the CDR3, the DNA is TGTGCCAGTCGGTCATCGGTTAGCACAGATACGCAGTATTTT. The full variable domain, completed using reference TRBV7-9 and TRBJ2-3, is DTGVSQNPRHKITKRGQNVTFRCDPISEHNRLYWYRQTLGQGPEFLTYFQNEAQLEKSRLLSDRFSAERPKGSFSTLEIQRTEQGDSAMYLCASRSSVSTDTQYFGPGTRLTVL.